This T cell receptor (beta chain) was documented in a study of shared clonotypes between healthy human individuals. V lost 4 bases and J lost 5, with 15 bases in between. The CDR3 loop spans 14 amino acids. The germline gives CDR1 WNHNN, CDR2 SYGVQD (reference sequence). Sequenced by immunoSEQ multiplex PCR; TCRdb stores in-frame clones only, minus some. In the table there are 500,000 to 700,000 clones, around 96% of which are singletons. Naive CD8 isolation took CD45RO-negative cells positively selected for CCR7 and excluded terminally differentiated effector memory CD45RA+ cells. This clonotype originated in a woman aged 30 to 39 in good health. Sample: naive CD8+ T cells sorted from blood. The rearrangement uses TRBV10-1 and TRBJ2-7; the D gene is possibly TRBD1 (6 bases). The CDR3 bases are TGCGCCAGCAGTGCTGACAGGTTAGAGGACGAGCAGTACTTC. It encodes CASSADRLEDEQYF.